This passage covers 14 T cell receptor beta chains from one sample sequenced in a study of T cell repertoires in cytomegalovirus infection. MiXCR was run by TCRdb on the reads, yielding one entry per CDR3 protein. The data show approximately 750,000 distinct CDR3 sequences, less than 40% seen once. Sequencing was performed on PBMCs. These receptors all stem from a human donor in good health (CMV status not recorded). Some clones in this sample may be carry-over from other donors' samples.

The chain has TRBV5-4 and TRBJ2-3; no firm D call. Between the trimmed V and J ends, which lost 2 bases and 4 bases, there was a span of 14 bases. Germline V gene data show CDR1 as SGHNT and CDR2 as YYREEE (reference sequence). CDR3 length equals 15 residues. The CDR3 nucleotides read TGTGCCAGCAGCTTTTACAGCTCCGGGCCAGATACGCAGTATTTT. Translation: CASSFYSSGPDTQYF.

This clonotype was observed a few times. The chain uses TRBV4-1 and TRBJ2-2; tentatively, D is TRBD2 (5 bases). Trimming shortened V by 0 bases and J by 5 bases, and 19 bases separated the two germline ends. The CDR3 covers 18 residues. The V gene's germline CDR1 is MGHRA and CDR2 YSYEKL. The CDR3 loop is CASSQDFPHGLRTGELFF. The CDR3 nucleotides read TGCGCCAGCAGCCAAGATTTCCCCCACGGACTCCGAACCGGGGAGCTGTTTTTT.

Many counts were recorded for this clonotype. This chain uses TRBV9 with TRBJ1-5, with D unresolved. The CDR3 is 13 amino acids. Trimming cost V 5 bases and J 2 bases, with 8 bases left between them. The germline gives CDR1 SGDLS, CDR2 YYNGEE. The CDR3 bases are TGTGCCAGCAGTGTGGACGGCAATCAGCCCCAGCATTTT. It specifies CASSVDGNQPQHF. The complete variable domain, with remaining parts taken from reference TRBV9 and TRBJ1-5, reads DSGVTQTPKHLITATGQRVTLRCSPRSGDLSVYWYQQSLDQGLQFLIQYYNGEERAKGNILERFSAQQFPDLHSELNLSSLELGDSALYFCASSVDGNQPQHFGDGTRLSIL.

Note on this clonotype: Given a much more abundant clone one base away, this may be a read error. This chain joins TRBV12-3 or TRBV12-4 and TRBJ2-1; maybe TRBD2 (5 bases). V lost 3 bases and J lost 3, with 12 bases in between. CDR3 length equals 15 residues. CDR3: CASSFGWESYNEQFF. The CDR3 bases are TGTGCCAGCAGTTTCGGGTGGGAGAGCTACAATGAGCAGTTCTTC.

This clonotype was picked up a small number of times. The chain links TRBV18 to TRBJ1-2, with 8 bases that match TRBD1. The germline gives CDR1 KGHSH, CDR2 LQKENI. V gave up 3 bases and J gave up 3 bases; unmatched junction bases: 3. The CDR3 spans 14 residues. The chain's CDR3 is CASSPTTGDYGYTF. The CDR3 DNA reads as TGTGCCAGCTCACCCACGACAGGGGACTATGGCTACACCTTC.

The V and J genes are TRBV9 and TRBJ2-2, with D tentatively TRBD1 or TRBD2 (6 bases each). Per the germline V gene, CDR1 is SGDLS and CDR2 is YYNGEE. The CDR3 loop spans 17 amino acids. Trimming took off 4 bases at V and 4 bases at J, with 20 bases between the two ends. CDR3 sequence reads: CASSLLGGGPGTGELFF. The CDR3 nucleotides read TGTGCCAGCAGCCTCCTCGGAGGGGGGCCCGGCACCGGGGAGCTGTTTTTT.

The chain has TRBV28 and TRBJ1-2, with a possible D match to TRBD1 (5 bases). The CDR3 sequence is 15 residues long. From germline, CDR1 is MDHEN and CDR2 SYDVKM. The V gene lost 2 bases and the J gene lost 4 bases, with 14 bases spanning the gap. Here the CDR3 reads CASSLGHRGAYGYTF. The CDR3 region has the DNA TGTGCCAGCAGTTTAGGTCATCGAGGGGCCTATGGCTACACCTTC.

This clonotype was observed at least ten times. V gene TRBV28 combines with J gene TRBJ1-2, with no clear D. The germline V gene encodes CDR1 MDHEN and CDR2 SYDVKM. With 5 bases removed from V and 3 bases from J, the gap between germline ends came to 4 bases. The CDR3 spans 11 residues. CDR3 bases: TGTGCCAGCAGTCGCTACTATGGCTACACCTTC. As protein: CASSRYYGYTF.

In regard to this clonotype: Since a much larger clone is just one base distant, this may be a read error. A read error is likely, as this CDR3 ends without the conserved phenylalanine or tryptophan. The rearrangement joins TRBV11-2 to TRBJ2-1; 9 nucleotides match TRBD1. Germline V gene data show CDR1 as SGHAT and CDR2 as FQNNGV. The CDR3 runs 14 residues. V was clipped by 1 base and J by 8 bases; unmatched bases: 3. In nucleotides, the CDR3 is TGTGCCAGCAGCTTAGTGACAGGGGGTGATGAGCAGTTCTTA. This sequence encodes CASSLVTGGDEQFL.

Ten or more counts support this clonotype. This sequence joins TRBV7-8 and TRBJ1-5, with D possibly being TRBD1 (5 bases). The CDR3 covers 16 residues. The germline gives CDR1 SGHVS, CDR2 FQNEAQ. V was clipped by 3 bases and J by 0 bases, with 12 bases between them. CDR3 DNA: TGTGCCAGCAGCTTGATGACAGAGAATAGCAATCAGCCCCAGCATTTT. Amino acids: CASSLMTENSNQPQHF.

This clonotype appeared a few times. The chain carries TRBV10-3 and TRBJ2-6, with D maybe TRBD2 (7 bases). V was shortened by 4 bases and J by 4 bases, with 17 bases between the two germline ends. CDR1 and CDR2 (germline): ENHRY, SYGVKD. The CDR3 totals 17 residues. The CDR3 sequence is CAISGFGGAGGANVLTF. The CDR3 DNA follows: TGTGCCATCAGTGGGTTTGGGGGGGCGGGAGGGGCCAACGTCCTGACTTTC.

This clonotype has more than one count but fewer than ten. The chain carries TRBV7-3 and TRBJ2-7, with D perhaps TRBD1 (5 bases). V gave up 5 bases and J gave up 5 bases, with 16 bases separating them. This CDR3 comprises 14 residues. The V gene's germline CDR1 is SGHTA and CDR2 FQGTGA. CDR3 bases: TGTGCCAGCAGCCAAGGACAATATTCCGACGAGCAGTACTTC. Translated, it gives CASSQGQYSDEQYF. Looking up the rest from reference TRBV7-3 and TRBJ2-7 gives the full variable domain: GAGVSQTPSNKVTEKGKYVELRCDPISGHTALYWYRQSLGQGPEFLIYFQGTGAADDSGLPNDRFFAVRPEGSVSTLKIQRTERGDSAVYLCASSQGQYSDEQYFGPGTRLTVT.

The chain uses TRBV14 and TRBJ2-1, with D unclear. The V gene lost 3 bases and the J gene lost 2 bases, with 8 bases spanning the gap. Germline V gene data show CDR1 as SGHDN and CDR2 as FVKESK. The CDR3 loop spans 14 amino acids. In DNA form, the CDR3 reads TGTGCCAGCAGCCACAGGAGTACCTACAATGAGCAGTTCTTC. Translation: CASSHRSTYNEQFF.

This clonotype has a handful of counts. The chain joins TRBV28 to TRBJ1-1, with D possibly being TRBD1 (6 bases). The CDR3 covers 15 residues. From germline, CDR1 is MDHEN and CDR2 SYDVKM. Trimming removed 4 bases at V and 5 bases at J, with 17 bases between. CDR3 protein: CASSSPRGSTTEAFF. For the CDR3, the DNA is TGTGCCAGCAGTTCCCCCAGGGGAAGTACGACTGAAGCTTTCTTT.